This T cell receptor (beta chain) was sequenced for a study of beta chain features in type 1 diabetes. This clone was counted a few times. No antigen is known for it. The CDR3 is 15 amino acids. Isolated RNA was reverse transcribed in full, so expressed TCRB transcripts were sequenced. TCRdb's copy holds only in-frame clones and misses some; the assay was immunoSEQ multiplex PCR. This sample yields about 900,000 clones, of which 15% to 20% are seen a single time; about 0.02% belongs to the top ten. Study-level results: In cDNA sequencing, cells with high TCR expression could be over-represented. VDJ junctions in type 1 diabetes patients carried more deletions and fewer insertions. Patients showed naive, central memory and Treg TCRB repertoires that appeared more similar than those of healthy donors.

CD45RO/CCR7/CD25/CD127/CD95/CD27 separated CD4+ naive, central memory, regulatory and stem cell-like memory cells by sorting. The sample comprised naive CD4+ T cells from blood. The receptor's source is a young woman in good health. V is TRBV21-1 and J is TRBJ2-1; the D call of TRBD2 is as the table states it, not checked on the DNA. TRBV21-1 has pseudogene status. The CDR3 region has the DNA TGTGCCAGCAGTGATAGACTAGCGGGGAACAATGAGCAGTTCTTC. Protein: CASSDRLAGNNEQFF.